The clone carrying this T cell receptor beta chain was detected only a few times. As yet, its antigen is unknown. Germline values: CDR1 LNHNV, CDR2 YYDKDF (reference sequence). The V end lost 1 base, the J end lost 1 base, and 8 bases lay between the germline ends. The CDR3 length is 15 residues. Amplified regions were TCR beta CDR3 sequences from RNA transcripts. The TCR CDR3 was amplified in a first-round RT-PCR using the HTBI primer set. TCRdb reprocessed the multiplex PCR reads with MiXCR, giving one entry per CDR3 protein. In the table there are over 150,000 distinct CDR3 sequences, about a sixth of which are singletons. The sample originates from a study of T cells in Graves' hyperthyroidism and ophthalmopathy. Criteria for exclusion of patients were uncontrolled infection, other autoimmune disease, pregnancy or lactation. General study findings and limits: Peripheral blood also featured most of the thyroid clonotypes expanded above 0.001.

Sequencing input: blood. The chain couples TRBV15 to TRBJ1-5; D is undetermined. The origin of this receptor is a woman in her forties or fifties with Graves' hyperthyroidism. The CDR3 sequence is CATSRVRESNQPQHF. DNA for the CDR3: TGTGCCACCAGCAGAGTTCGAGAGAGCAATCAGCCCCAGCATTTT.